The 19 T cell receptor beta chains given below trace back to one sample, sequenced in a study of blood T cell repertoires in COVID-19. Produced via immunoSEQ multiplex PCR; TCRdb's table is partial and in-frame only. This table holds 240,000 or so clones, about 68% found once. What was sequenced was peripheral blood. The receptors derive from a woman older than 75 with acute or convalescent COVID-19.

This chain links TRBV3-1 (or the pseudogene TRBV3-2) with TRBJ2-7; TRBD2 is a possible D gene (5 bases). This CDR3 comprises 19 residues. Germline lookup yields CDR1 LGHDT and CDR2 YNNKEL (reference sequence). V was trimmed by 1 base and J by 1 base, leaving 23 bases between them. The CDR3 is CASSQVPGTLLGYSYEQYF. For the CDR3, the DNA is TGTGCCAGCAGCCAAGTTCCGGGAACTCTCTTGGGTTATTCCTACGAGCAGTACTTC.

This clone was recorded a few times. This rearrangement joins TRBV30 to TRBJ1-1; a possible D gene is TRBD1 (5 bases). The CDR3 consists of 13 residues. Trimming shortened V by 3 bases and J by 5 bases, and 13 bases separated the two germline ends. Germline V gene lookup returns CDR1 GTSNPN and CDR2 SVGIG (reference sequence). CDR3 bases: TGTGCCTGGAGCCGGGGGGGAGATACTGAAGCTTTCTTT. This codes for CAWSRGGDTEAFF.

J is TRBJ1-1 and V is TRBV2; D not resolved. The V end was cut by 0 bases, the J end by 0 bases, with 5 bases between. Germline assignment: CDR1 SNHLY and CDR2 FYNNEI. This CDR3 is built from 14 residues. The CDR3 sequence is CASSEAPMNTEAFF. The CDR3 DNA reads as TGTGCCAGCAGTGAAGCCCCCATGAACACTGAAGCTTTCTTT.

The chain is built from TRBV5-1 and TRBJ2-1; possible D gene TRBD2, 5 bases. The V end was cut by 3 bases, the J end by 9 bases, with 22 bases between. This CDR3 has 16 residues. CDR1 is SGHRS and CDR2 is YFSETQ in the germline V gene. The CDR3 DNA sequence: TGCGCCAGCAGCTCGACGCCCCGGGCCGAGAGGGTTGAGCAGTTCTTC. Its translation: CASSSTPRAERVEQFF.

The V call is TRBV6-1, the J call TRBJ2-1, with TRBD2 identical over 11 bases. Germline CDR1 reads MNHNS; CDR2 reads SASEGT. V lost 1 base, J lost 5 bases, and 7 bases stayed unmatched. The CDR3 is 17 amino acids. CDR3 coding DNA: TGTGCCAGCAGTGAAGTCCTAGCGGGAGGAGGAAACAATGAGCAGTTCTTC. This encodes CASSEVLAGGGNNEQFF.

This chain connects TRBV6-5 to TRBJ2-5, with 8 positions matching TRBD2. The CDR3 loop spans 13 amino acids. J was trimmed by 5 bases and V by 7 bases; bases with no gene match: 6. Germline loops: CDR1 MNHEY, CDR2 SVGAGI. The CDR3, as DNA: TGTGCCAGCATTAATAGCGGGACGGAGACCCAGTACTTC. This sequence encodes CASINSGTETQYF.

The chain couples TRBV27 to TRBJ2-2; maybe TRBD2 (6 bases). This CDR3 comprises 14 residues. CDR1 MNHEY and CDR2 SMNVEV come from the germline V gene (reference sequence). V was shortened by 5 bases and J by 1 base, with 8 bases between the two germline ends. CDR3 in amino acids: CASSRAGNTGELFF. CDR3 DNA: TGTGCCAGCAGTAGAGCGGGGAACACCGGGGAGCTGTTTTTT.

The CDR3 is CASSPEGQGLYGYTF. In DNA form, the CDR3 reads TGCGCCAGCAGCCCGGAGGGACAGGGCCTATATGGCTACACCTTC. This sequence joins TRBV5-1 and TRBJ1-2, with 9 nucleotides matching TRBD1. Trimming removed 4 bases from V and 5 bases from J; junction bases left unmatched: 9. CDR3 size: 15 residues. Per the germline V gene, CDR1 is SGHRS and CDR2 is YFSETQ.

This chain joins TRBV28 and TRBJ1-6; TRBD1 aligns across 8 bases. Germline CDR1 is MDHEN and CDR2 is SYDVKM. With V trimmed by 5 bases and J by 6 bases, 6 bases remained unmatched. The CDR3 consists of 15 residues. The CDR3 sequence is CASSAPDRVNSPLHF. Written as DNA, the CDR3 is TGTGCCAGCAGTGCCCCGGACAGGGTTAATTCACCCCTCCACTTT. Full variable domain (outside the CDR3, taken from reference TRBV28 and TRBJ1-6): DVKVTQSSRYLVKRTGEKVFLECVQDMDHENMFWYRQDPGLGLRLIYFSYDVKMKEKGDIPEGYSVSREKKERFSLILESASTNQTSMYLCASSAPDRVNSPLHFGNGTRLTVT.

This sequence joins TRBV5-1 and TRBJ2-2; TRBD2 matches 7 bases. The junction had 8 bases not matched to a gene; V was cut back by 1 base and J by 5 bases. CDR1 and CDR2 from the germline V gene are SGHRS and YFSETQ. The CDR3 is made up of 16 amino acids. CDR3 bases: TGCGCCAGCAGCTTGCCCGGGACTATTAGAACCGGGGAGCTGTTTTTT. Encoded protein: CASSLPGTIRTGELFF.

This clone turned up a few times. The rearrangement uses TRBV7-2 and TRBJ2-3; TRBD2 matches at 9 bases. Germline trimming cut 2 bases from V and 1 base from J; bases unmatched to any gene: 4. Germline V lookup: CDR1 SGHTA, CDR2 FQGNSA. CDR3 length equals 16 residues. This chain's CDR3 is CASSLLPSGGTDTQYF. The CDR3 DNA reads as TGTGCCAGCAGCTTATTGCCTAGCGGGGGCACAGATACGCAGTATTTT. Based on the CDR3 plus reference TRBV7-2 and TRBJ2-3, the full variable domain is GAGVSQSPSNKVTEKGKDVELRCDPISGHTALYWYRQSLGQGLEFLIYFQGNSAPDKSGLPSDRFSAERTGGSVSTLTIQRTQQEDSAVYLCASSLLPSGGTDTQYFGPGTRLTVL.

This chain uses TRBV2 with TRBJ1-1; 8 bases are shared with TRBD1. Germline lookup yields CDR1 SNHLY and CDR2 FYNNEI. The CDR3 runs 14 residues. The J segment lost 7 bases and the V segment lost 6 bases, leaving 10 bases of the junction unmatched. The CDR3 loop reads CASRRDRSVGEAFF. The CDR3 coding sequence is TGTGCCAGCAGAAGGGACAGGAGCGTGGGTGAAGCTTTCTTT.

In the case of this clone: The sample contains more than one DNA sequence encoding this CDR3. The chain joins TRBV2 to TRBJ1-2; possibly TRBD1 for D (6 bases). The V and J ends lost 4 bases and 2 bases respectively, with 8 bases between them. Germline CDR1 reads SNHLY; CDR2 reads FYNNEI. CDR3 length equals 13 residues. The CDR3 sequence is CASSGDKNYGYTF. DNA of the CDR3: TGTGCCAGCAGTGGGGACAAGAACTATGGCTACACCTTC.

The V call is TRBV6-4, the J call TRBJ2-5; D possibly corresponds to TRBD2 (6 bases). V lost 2 bases and J 5 bases, leaving 12 bases between the germline ends. This CDR3 is 14 amino acids long. Germline V gene data show CDR1 as MRHNA and CDR2 as SNTAGT. The CDR3: CASSDTRGPETQYF. Written as DNA, the CDR3 is TGTGCCAGCAGTGACACGCGGGGACCGGAGACCCAGTACTTC.

This clone was found once. This rearrangement joins TRBV12-5 to TRBJ2-1; the match to TRBD1 covers 9 bases. Germline V lookup: CDR1 LGHNT, CDR2 FRNRAP. This CDR3 spans 16 amino acids. J gave up 8 bases and V 0 bases, and 8 bases lay outside the gene matches. The CDR3 bases are TGTGCTAGTGGTTTGGTAGGGGGGACAGGGATCCATGAGCAGTTCTTC. Translating it yields CASGLVGGTGIHEQFF. The full variable domain, completed using reference TRBV12-5 and TRBJ2-1, is DARVTQTPRHKVTEMGQEVTMRCQPILGHNTVFWYRQTMMQGLELLAYFRNRAPLDDSGMPKDRFSAEMPDATLATLKIQPSEPRDSAVYFCASGLVGGTGIHEQFFGPGTRLTVL.

This chain joins TRBV27 and TRBJ1-2; the D gene is possibly TRBD1 (5 bases). Trimming took off 4 bases at V and 4 bases at J, with 10 bases between the two ends. CDR3 length: 13 residues. Germline CDR1 MNHEY, CDR2 SMNVEV (reference sequence). CDR3 residues: CASSSQGFYGYTF. CDR3 sequence (DNA): TGTGCCAGCAGTTCTCAGGGTTTCTATGGCTACACCTTC.

V and J are TRBV4-2 and TRBJ2-7, with 7 bases that match TRBD2. The CDR3 is made up of 16 amino acids. Germline values: CDR1 LGHNA, CDR2 YNFKEQ. V dropped 4 bases and J dropped 1; count of bases not matched to a gene: 10. CDR3 coding DNA: TGTGCCAGCAGCCCTCGTAGTAGCGGGCTATCCTACGAGCAGTACTTC. Protein: CASSPRSSGLSYEQYF.

This clone was counted only a few times. The V gene is TRBV6-1, the J gene TRBJ1-1; 8 nucleotides align to TRBD1. The germline V gene has CDR1 MNHNS and CDR2 SASEGT. Trimming at V came to 4 bases and at J to 4 bases, leaving 5 bases not matched to a gene. This CDR3 has 14 amino acids. This chain's CDR3 is CASSAQGAPTEAFF. CDR3 nucleotide sequence: TGTGCCAGCAGTGCTCAGGGGGCCCCCACTGAAGCTTTCTTT.

The chain is built from TRBV5-1 and TRBJ1-1; TRBD1 might be the D (5 bases). Germline V gene sequence: CDR1 SGHRS, CDR2 YFSETQ. This CDR3 comprises 14 residues. V lost 0 bases and J 4 bases, leaving 10 bases between the germline ends. CDR3 sequence (DNA): TGCGCCAGCAGCTTGGCCTTGGGGCCCACTGAAGCTTTCTTT. This codes for CASSLALGPTEAFF.